The text below deals with one TCR beta chain. Antigen specificity is unknown. These data belong to a study of T cells in tumors after PD-1 blockade. Study as a whole: Patients received pembrolizumab 200 mg every 3 weeks or cemiplimab 350 mg every 2 weeks. Some patients also took daily vismodegib 150 mg during anti-PD-1 treatment. Study results and limitations: Blood contained about 40% of the tumor's TCR clonotypes.

Template: tumor biopsy or peripheral blood genomic DNA, about 600-6,004 ng per sample. Using immunoSEQ multiplex PCR, the repertoire was profiled, and TCRdb retains in-frame clones only, with some absent. The sample includes approximately 19,000 clones, about 85% of them seen just once. This TCR derives from a human donor with advanced basal cell or squamous cell carcinoma (not recorded which). The sample was PBMCs, taken after anti-PD-1 therapy.

The chain's CDR3 is CASSHPTSGRSEQFF. CDR3 in DNA: TGTGCCAGCAGCCACCCGACTAGCGGGAGATCTGAGCAGTTCTTC. The chain combines TRBV3-1 (or the pseudogene TRBV3-2) with TRBJ2-1, with TRBD2 matching 12 bases. The CDR3 consists of 15 residues. The germline V gene encodes CDR1 LGHDT and CDR2 YNNKEL (reference sequence). The junction had 6 bases not matched to a gene; V was cut back by 3 bases and J by 9 bases.